Below, one T cell receptor (beta chain) is given with its context. Its antigen is currently not known. Base qualities are not provided; no much larger clone lies one nucleotide away. This entry is derived from a study of beta chain features in type 1 diabetes (dated by TCRdb to the late 2010s). About the investigation overall: Mean age, gender distribution, total cell number and subset yield did not differ between patients and healthy donors. A total of 85 million to 110 million sorted cells were examined across all samples, and RNA yield correlated strongly with the number of cells per subset. The study compared the TCRB repertoires of sorted circulating CD4+ T cell subsets in recently diagnosed type 1 diabetes patients with those in matched healthy donors. Regulatory and stem cell-like memory subsets were isolated from only 8 patients and about 8 healthy donors, whereas naive and central memory subsets came from all 28 donors. The full study reports these points: Naive, central memory and regulatory TCRB repertoires appeared to be more similar among patients than among healthy donors. Sequencing cDNA rather than genomic DNA could over-represent highly expressing activated cells, although activation and CD3 levels did not differ between groups. HLA sub-analyses involved small numbers of individuals, so any influence of HLA type on TCRB rearrangement remained unresolved. Patients with type 1 diabetes made fewer insertions and deleted more nucleotides at VDJ recombination sites, implying thymic rearrangement abnormalities. A moderate but significant shortening of TCRB CDR3 length was observed in type 1 diabetes patients in all four CD4+ subsets. Shorter templates might have been favored by PCR, but patient and control samples were amplified and corrected together, so both groups would have been affected equally by any skew.

The CDR3 sequence holds 16 residues, the cysteine and phenylalanine included. Just the 48-base CDR3 DNA is kept, in frame starting at base 1. CDR1 and CDR2 are read off the germline V gene (reference sequence) as SGHNT and YYREEE. Germline trimming: 4 bases from V, 1 base from J; junction bases outside gene matches: 5. The entire amount of isolated RNA was reverse transcribed using the High Capacity cDNA Reverse Transcription Kit, so the sequenced TCRB transcripts were expressed ones. Stem cell-like memory T cell samples underwent survey-depth immunoSEQ sequencing, averaging approximately 920,000 total reads per sample. Sorted cells were lysed in RLT buffer and RNA was extracted with DNase-treated RNeasy Micro or Mini kits, depending on cell number. To prevent cross-contamination, each cell subset was processed individually, whereas patient and healthy donor samples were processed jointly. Using the immunoSEQ multiplex PCR, TCRB sequences were amplified from cDNA into 87-bp fragments spanning the CDR3 region. Sequencing of the amplicons was done on the Illumina HiSeq platform. Concerning the study's data processing: PCR bias was corrected computationally using synthetic template baselines, and reads within Hamming distance 2 were collapsed, with unmergeable singletons discarded. Reads were aligned against IMGT so that V, D and J genes, CDR3 length and insertions or deletions at six rearrangement sites could be assigned. Clonotype counts were normalized to sorted cell number within each subset before computing true diversity and Gini coefficients with the tcR R package. Repertoire sharing was quantified using the overlap coefficient calculated on TCRB nucleotide sequences. Sourced from immuneACCESS, this table was stored by TCRdb with only in-frame sequences that have V and J called. A share of the clones is absent; for the studies checked, an unresolved V gene accounts for under half, and the remainder has no known explanation. V, J and clone size derive from that table, while D and trimming were established from the DNA sequence. The sample table holds about 110,000 clones, of which under 40% were seen once. The biggest ten clones account for more than 0.06% of the sample.

Each donor gave one peripheral blood draw, around 0.12 L on average, collected into heparinised tubes. A BD FACSAria II and a panel including CD45RO, CCR7, CD25, CD127, CD95 and CD27 were used to sort naive, central memory, regulatory and stem cell-like memory CD4+ T cells. All sorted populations exceeded 95% purity. PBMCs were isolated right away by Lymphoprep density gradient centrifugation and were stained directly, without culture. So that batch effects would be minimized, each experiment stained and sorted samples in pairs, pairing one healthy donor with one patient. The V and J genes are TRBV5-4 and TRBJ2-2; 9 central bases correspond to TRBD2. The sequenced sample was stem cell memory CD4+ T cells from blood. The sample's cell subset or site label is to be understood as: stem cell-like memory CD4+ T cells. The origin of this receptor is a woman aged 18-29 years in good health. The CDR3: CASSSKTSGNTGELFF. The nucleotides are TGTGCCAGCAGCAGTAAGACTAGCGGGAACACCGGGGAGCTGTTTTTT. Outside the CDR3, residues come from the reference TRBV5-4 and TRBJ2-2 proteins, so the full variable domain is: ETGVTQSPTHLIKTRGQQVTLRCSSQSGHNTVSWYQQALGQGPQFIFQYYREEENGRGNFPPRFSGLQFPNYSSELNVNALELDDSALYLCASSSKTSGNTGELFFGEGSRLTVL.